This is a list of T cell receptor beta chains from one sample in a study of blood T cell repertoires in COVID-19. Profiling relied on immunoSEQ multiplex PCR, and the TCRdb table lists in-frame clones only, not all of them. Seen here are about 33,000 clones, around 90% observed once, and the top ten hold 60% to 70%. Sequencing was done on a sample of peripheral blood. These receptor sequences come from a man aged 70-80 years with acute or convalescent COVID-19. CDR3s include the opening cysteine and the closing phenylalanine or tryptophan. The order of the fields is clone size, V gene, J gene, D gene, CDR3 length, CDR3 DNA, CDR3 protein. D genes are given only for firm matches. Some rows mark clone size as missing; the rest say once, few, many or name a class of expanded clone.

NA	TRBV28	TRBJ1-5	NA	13	TGTGCCAGCAGTTTGCAGGCCCCTGAGCCCCAGCATTTT	CASSLQAPEPQHF
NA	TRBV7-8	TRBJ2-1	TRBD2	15	TGTGCCAGCAGCCCAAGCGGGAGGAGTGATAGTGAGCAGTTCTTC	CASSPSGRSDSEQFF
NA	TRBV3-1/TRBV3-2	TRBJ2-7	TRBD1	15	TGTGCCAGCAGCCAAGAGGCGACAGGGGCGGGGGAGCAGTACTTC	CASSQEATGAGEQYF
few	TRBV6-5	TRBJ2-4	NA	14	TGTGCCAGCAGTCGGGACACGGCCAAAAACATTCAGTACTTC	CASSRDTAKNIQYF
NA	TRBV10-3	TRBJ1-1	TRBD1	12	TGTGCCAGTGGACAGGGGTTAACTGAAGCTTTCTTT	CASGQGLTEAFF
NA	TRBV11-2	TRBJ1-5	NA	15	TGTGCCAGCAGCTCCCGCGGGACCCCTAATCAGCCCCAGCATTTT	CASSSRGTPNQPQHF
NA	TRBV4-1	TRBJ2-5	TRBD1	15	TGCGCCAGCAGCCAAGACGGGACAGCCCAAGAGACCCAGTACTTC	CASSQDGTAQETQYF
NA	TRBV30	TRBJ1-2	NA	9	TGTGCCTCAGACTATGGCTACACCTTC	CASDYGYTF
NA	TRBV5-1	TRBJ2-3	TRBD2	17	TGCGCCAGCAGCCTGGGACTAGCGGGAGGGGCTCCGGATACGCAGTATTTT	CASSLGLAGGAPDTQYF
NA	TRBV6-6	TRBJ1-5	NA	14	TGTGCCAGCAAAGTCGGGGGGTCCAATCAGCCCCAGCATTTT	CASKVGGSNQPQHF
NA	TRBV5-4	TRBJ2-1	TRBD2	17	TGTGCCAGCAGCGGCGGACCTCCAGGGAGGGTTTACAATGAGCAGTTCTTC	CASSGGPPGRVYNEQFF
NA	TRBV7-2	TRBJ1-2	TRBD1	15	TGTGCCAGCAGCAAGCAGGGGGACGGCGCCCCAGGCTACACCTTC	CASSKQGDGAPGYTF
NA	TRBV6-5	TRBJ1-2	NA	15	TGTGCCAGCAGTCCGGACGTGGGAGCTAACTATGGCTACACCTTC	CASSPDVGANYGYTF
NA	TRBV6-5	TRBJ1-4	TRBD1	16	TGTGCCAGCAGTTCTGCCAGGGGGGCAACTAATGAAAAACTGTTTTTT	CASSSARGATNEKLFF
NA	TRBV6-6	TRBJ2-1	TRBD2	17	TGTGCCAGCAGTCACAGACTAGCGGGACTCTCCTACAATGAGCAGTTCTTC	CASSHRLAGLSYNEQFF
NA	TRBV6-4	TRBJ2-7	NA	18	TGTGCCAGCAGTGTCCCTCGGGAGGGGACAGGGACCTTGGAGGAGCAGTACTTC	CASSVPREGTGTLEEQYF
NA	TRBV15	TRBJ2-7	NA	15	TGTGCCACCAGCGAACCGTCCCGACAGCCCTACGAGCAGTACTTC	CATSEPSRQPYEQYF
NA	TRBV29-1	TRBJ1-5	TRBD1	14	TGCAGCGTTGGGGGACAGGGGAAGAATCAGCCCCAGCATTTT	CSVGGQGKNQPQHF
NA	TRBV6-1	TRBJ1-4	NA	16	TGTGCCAGCAGTGGAGGGTTCGGTGGGAGTGGTGAAAAACTGTTTTTT	CASSGGFGGSGEKLFF
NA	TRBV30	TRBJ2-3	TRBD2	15	TGTGCCTGGAGAAAAGCGGGAGGGGGCACAGATACGCAGTATTTT	CAWRKAGGGTDTQYF
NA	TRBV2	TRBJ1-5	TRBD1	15	TGTGCCAGCAGCAGGGACAGGGTCTCCAATCAGCCCCAGCATTTT	CASSRDRVSNQPQHF
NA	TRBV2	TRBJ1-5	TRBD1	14	TGTGCCAGCAGTTTGACAGGGTCAACTCAGCCCCAGCATTTT	CASSLTGSTQPQHF
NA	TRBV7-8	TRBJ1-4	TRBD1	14	TGTGCCAGCAGCAGAGACAGGGGGTGTGAAAAACTGTTTTTT	CASSRDRGCEKLFF
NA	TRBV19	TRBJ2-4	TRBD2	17	TGTGCCAGTAGTATGCAGGGCGGGAGCCTAGCCAAAAACATTCAGTACTTC	CASSMQGGSLAKNIQYF
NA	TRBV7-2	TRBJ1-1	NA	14	TGTGCCAGCAGCCTAGTGGGGGCGAACACTGAAGCTTTCTTT	CASSLVGANTEAFF
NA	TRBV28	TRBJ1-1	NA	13	TGTGCCAGCATGACAGTCTTGGACACTGAAGCTTTCTTT	CASMTVLDTEAFF
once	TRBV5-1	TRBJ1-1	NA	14	TGCGCCAGCTCGAGCCTCGAGGGGGATACTGAAGCTTTCTTT	CASSSLEGDTEAFF
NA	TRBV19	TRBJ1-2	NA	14	TGTGCCAGTAGTACGACAGGAACTAACTATGGCTACACCTTC	CASSTTGTNYGYTF
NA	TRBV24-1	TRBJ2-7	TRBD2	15	TGTGCCACCAGTGGCAATCGGGGGGACCGCTACGAGCAGTACTTC	CATSGNRGDRYEQYF
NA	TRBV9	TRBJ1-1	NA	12	TGTGCCAGCAGCGTACTAACGAATGAAGCTTTCTTT	CASSVLTNEAFF
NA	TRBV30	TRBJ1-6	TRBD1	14	TGTGCCTGGACCTACGGGACAGAGGATTCACCCCTCCACTTT	CAWTYGTEDSPLHF
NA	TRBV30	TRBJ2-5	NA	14	TGTGCCTGGAGCGCCAGGGCAGGAGAAGAGACCCAGTACTTC	CAWSARAGEETQYF
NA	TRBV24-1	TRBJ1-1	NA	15	TGTGCCACCAGTGCATCGGACAGCATGAACACTGAAGCTTTCTTT	CATSASDSMNTEAFF
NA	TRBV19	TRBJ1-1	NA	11	TGTGCCAGTAGTAGGACAGTTGAAGCTTTCTTT	CASSRTVEAFF
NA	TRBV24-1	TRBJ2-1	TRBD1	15	TGTGCCACCAGTGATCCGGGACAGGGACTCAATGAGCAGTTCTTC	CATSDPGQGLNEQFF
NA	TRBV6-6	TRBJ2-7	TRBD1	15	TGTGCCAGCAGCCCGACGACCGGGACAGGGGGCGAGCAGTACTTC	CASSPTTGTGGEQYF
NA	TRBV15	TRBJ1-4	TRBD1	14	TGTGCCACCAGACAAGACAGGGCTAATGAAAAACTGTTTTTT	CATRQDRANEKLFF
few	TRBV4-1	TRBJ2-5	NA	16	TGCGCCAGCAGCCAAGGTAGCATTAGCCTGGTAGAGACCCAGTACTTC	CASSQGSISLVETQYF
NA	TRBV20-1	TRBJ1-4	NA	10	TGCATGGTCAGCGGGGAAAAACTGTTTTTT	CMVSGEKLFF
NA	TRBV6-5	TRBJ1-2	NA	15	TGTGCCAGCACCCGGACAGCTAACAGCCTCTATGGCTACACCTTC	CASTRTANSLYGYTF
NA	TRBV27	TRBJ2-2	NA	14	TGTGCCAGCAGTTCCCCTATGAGCGGCGGGGAGCTGTTTTTT	CASSSPMSGGELFF
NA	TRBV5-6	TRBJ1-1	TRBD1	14	TGTGCCAGCAGTTTTGACAGGGTCGTTAATGAAGCTTTCTTT	CASSFDRVVNEAFF
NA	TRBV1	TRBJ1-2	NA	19	TGCACCAGCAGCCCCCGGGACAGGGGGCCCCGAACCACCCTTGAGGGCTACACCTTC	CTSSPRDRGPRTTLEGYTF
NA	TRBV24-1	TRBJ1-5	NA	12	TGTGCCACCAGCAGGGGTGACCAGCCCCAGCATTTT	CATSRGDQPQHF
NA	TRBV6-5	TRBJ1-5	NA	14	TGTGCCAGCACTCTAGGGGGAGGCAATCAGCCCCAGCATTTT	CASTLGGGNQPQHF
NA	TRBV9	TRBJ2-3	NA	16	TGTGCCAGCAGCGTAGATGAGGTAGCCTTCACAGATACGCAGTATTTT	CASSVDEVAFTDTQYF
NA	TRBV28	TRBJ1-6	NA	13	TGTGCCAGCAGTCCCCCGGGAGGTTCACCCCTCCACTTT	CASSPPGGSPLHF
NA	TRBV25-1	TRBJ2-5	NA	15	TGTGCCAGCAGTGAATACCGGGGGACCCAAGAGACCCAGTACTTC	CASSEYRGTQETQYF
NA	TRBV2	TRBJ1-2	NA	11	TGTGCCAGCAGAGCAGGGGTGGGCTACACCTTC	CASRAGVGYTF
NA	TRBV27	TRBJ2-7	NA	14	TGTGCCAGCAGTCGGGGAACACCTGCCCACGAGCAGTACTTC	CASSRGTPAHEQYF
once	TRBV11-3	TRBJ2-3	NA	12	TGTGCCAGCAGCGAGCGCGTAGATACGCAGTATTTT	CASSERVDTQYF
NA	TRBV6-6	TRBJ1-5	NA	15	TGTGCCAGCAGTTACGTGGAGTTTAGCAATCAGCCCCAGCATTTT	CASSYVEFSNQPQHF
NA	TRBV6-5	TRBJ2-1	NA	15	TGTGCCAGCAGCCGTGGGGGGTTCTCCTACAATGAGCAGTTCTTC	CASSRGGFSYNEQFF
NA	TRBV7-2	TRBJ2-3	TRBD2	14	TGTGCCAGCAGCTTAGCCTTAAGCGGGGGTACGCAGTATTTT	CASSLALSGGTQYF